The 27 T cell receptor beta chains in this list originate from one sample, sequenced in a study of shared clonotypes between healthy human individuals. Terminally differentiated effector memory CD45RA+ cells were excluded from the naive CD8 cells, which were CD45RO-negative and positively selected for CCR7. The protocol was immunoSEQ multiplex PCR, while the TCRdb copy is restricted to in-frame clones and leaves out a portion. The sample lists 2 million or so clones; about 95% were seen once. Specimen: naive CD8+ T cells sorted from blood. These receptors were collected from a man aged 18 to 29 in good health.

This sequence joins TRBV4-2 and TRBJ2-7; D call uncertain. Germline lookup yields CDR1 LGHNA and CDR2 YNFKEQ. V lost 1 base, J lost 5 bases, and 6 bases lay in between. The CDR3 runs 12 residues. The CDR3 nucleotides read TGTGCCAGCAGCCAAGCCATCGACGAGCAGTACTTC. Translated, it gives CASSQAIDEQYF.

This sequence joins TRBV29-1 and TRBJ2-7, with TRBD2 identical over 12 bases. V trimming: 6 bases; J trimming: 3 bases; junction bases outside the gene matches: 12. The germline V gene has CDR1 SQVTM and CDR2 ANQGSEA. The CDR3 length is 16 residues. CDR3 nucleotide sequence: TGCAGCGTCTACGGACTAGCGGGGCCCGGCCACTACGAGCAGTACTTC. Encoded protein: CSVYGLAGPGHYEQYF.

Comment on this clone: It is likely a read error, because the conserved phenylalanine at the end of the CDR3 is missing. The rearrangement links TRBV10-2 to TRBJ1-1; D ambiguous. CDR1 and CDR2 from the germline V gene are WSHSY and SAAADI. There are 13 residues in the CDR3. Trimming stripped 11 bases from V and 1 base from J, with 14 bases between. CDR3 DNA: TGCGCCTGCATGTGGAAAACGAACACTGAAGCTTTCCTT. Translation: CACMWKTNTEAFL.

V usage is TRBV7-3 and J usage is TRBJ2-1; 9 bases fit TRBD2. This CDR3 spans 14 amino acids. V shed 5 bases and J 9 bases; nucleotides not matched to a gene: 8. Per germline, CDR1 SGHTA and CDR2 FQGTGA. The CDR3 region is CASSPTMTSGEQFF. DNA of the CDR3: TGTGCCAGCAGCCCAACAATGACTAGCGGTGAGCAGTTCTTC.

This clone was seen just once. Germline is not matched at one junction end, which may reflect a read error. V and J are TRBV27 and TRBJ1-2, with no clear D. Germline CDR1 reads MNHEY; CDR2 reads SMNVEV (reference sequence). CDR3 length: 14 residues. This CDR3 reads CASRPTGGVENARW. The CDR3 DNA sequence: TGTGCCAGCAGACCCACCGGAGGAGTTGAGAATGCGCGGTGG.

V is TRBV7-2 and J is TRBJ2-7; 11 positions match TRBD1. CDR1 SGHTA and CDR2 FQGNSA come from the germline V gene. The CDR3 consists of 16 residues. With 4 bases clipped from V and 6 bases from J, the junction kept 11 bases outside the gene matches. In DNA form, the CDR3 reads TGTGCCAGCAGCTGGAAAACCGGGACAGGGGGTGGCGAGCAGTACTTC. Amino acid sequence: CASSWKTGTGGGEQYF.

V gene TRBV7-9 combines with J gene TRBJ1-6; D gene uncertain. CDR1 is SEHNR, CDR2 FQNEAQ, per germline (reference sequence). There are 14 residues in the CDR3. V shed 0 bases and J shed 8 bases, with 8 bases lying between them. The CDR3: CASSLAGLDSPLHF. CDR3 coding DNA: TGTGCCAGCAGCTTAGCAGGGTTGGATTCACCCCTCCACTTT.

A note on this clone: The sample has other DNA sequences that encode this CDR3 too. The chain couples TRBV6-6 to TRBJ1-1; 7 positions agree with TRBD1. The CDR3 totals 14 residues. The V and J ends lost 0 bases and 4 bases, in that order; junction bases with no gene match: 2. Germline-derived CDR1 and CDR2 are MNHNY and SVGAGI (reference sequence). CDR3 DNA: TGTGCCAGCAGTTACTCGTCAGGGGGCACTGAAGCTTTCTTT. Its translation is CASSYSSGGTEAFF.

DNA of the CDR3: TGTGCCAGCAGCTTGTGGGACAGTACGAACACTGAAGCTTTCTTT. This codes for CASSLWDSTNTEAFF. The chain has TRBV7-9 and TRBJ1-1; 7 bases agree with TRBD1. The CDR3 is made up of 15 amino acids. J was trimmed by 1 base and V by 3 bases; bases with no gene match: 5. Germline CDR1 is SEHNR and CDR2 is FQNEAQ (reference sequence). The full variable domain, in which reference TRBV7-9 and TRBJ1-1 provide the parts outside the CDR3, is DTGVSQNPRHKITKRGQNVTFRCDPISEHNRLYWYRQTLGQGPEFLTYFQNEAQLEKSRLLSDRFSAERPKGSFSTLEIQRTEQGDSAMYLCASSLWDSTNTEAFFGQGTRLTVV.

This chain uses TRBV5-6 with TRBJ1-6; TRBD1 agrees at 7 bases. The CDR3 covers 18 residues. The J segment lost 7 bases and the V segment lost 0 bases, leaving 13 bases of the junction unmatched. Germline CDR1 is SGHDT and CDR2 is YYEEEE. The CDR3 loop is CASSLGPTGIYVNSPLHF. DNA for the CDR3: TGTGCCAGCAGCTTGGGACCGACAGGGATATATGTCAATTCACCCCTCCACTTT.

This chain uses TRBV5-1 with TRBJ2-1, with D unclear. The CDR3 is 13 amino acids. Per germline, CDR1 SGHRS and CDR2 YFSETQ. V lost 5 bases and J lost 6, with 12 bases in between. In DNA, the CDR3 is TGCGCCAGCAGGGTTTTTTCCGGCAATGAGCAGTTCTTC. This encodes CASRVFSGNEQFF.

The J gene is TRBJ2-1, the V gene TRBV27; D is unclear. Trimming cost V 2 bases and J 1 base, with 12 bases left between them. This CDR3 contains 16 residues. Germline V gene data show CDR1 as MNHEY and CDR2 as SMNVEV (reference sequence). The CDR3 here is CASSLRSSPSYNEQFF. In DNA form, the CDR3 reads TGTGCCAGCAGTTTACGGAGCAGCCCTTCCTACAATGAGCAGTTCTTC.

DNA for the CDR3: TGTGCCAGCACTTTGGGGGCGGGAGCTGTGAATACGCAGTATTTT. This gives the protein CASTLGAGAVNTQYF. The chain couples TRBV6-1 to TRBJ2-3; D is perhaps TRBD2 (7 bases). Germline V gene data show CDR1 as MNHNS and CDR2 as SASEGT. This CDR3 has 15 residues. The V gene lost 7 bases and the J gene lost 7 bases, with 21 bases spanning the gap.

The J gene is TRBJ2-5, the V gene TRBV27, with no clear D. V was clipped by 4 bases and J by 5 bases, with 11 bases between them. The CDR3 extends over 13 amino acids. Germline values: CDR1 MNHEY, CDR2 SMNVEV (reference sequence). CDR3 DNA: TGTGCCAGCAGTTCGGAGTTTCGGGAGACCCAGTACTTC. This translates into CASSSEFRETQYF.

This clone was detected only once. Written as DNA, the CDR3 is TGCGCCAGCAGCTTGGTCCGGGGTGACAATGAGCAGTTCTTC. Its protein product is CASSLVRGDNEQFF. The chain employs TRBV5-1 and TRBJ2-1; the D gene is possibly TRBD2 (5 bases). The CDR3 extends over 14 amino acids. Trimming took 0 bases from V and 5 from J, leaving 9 bases between them. CDR1 SGHRS and CDR2 YFSETQ come from the germline V gene. The whole variable domain, remainder taken from reference TRBV5-1 and TRBJ2-1, is KAGVTQTPRYLIKTRGQQVTLSCSPISGHRSVSWYQQTPGQGLQFLFEYFSETQRNKGNFPGRFSGRQFSNSRSEMNVSTLELGDSALYLCASSLVRGDNEQFFGPGTRLTVL.

This clone was seen only once. The chain links TRBV4-1 to TRBJ2-7; TRBD1 matches at 10 bases. Germline V gene data show CDR1 as MGHRA and CDR2 as YSYEKL. CDR3 length: 15 amino acids. Trimming took 5 bases from V and 3 from J; bases not matched to a gene: 7. CDR3: CASSYAGTGDYEQYF. For the CDR3, the DNA is TGCGCCAGCAGCTACGCCGGGACAGGGGACTACGAGCAGTACTTC.

The V call is TRBV27, the J call TRBJ2-1; a weak D match, TRBD2 (6 bases). The CDR3 runs 14 residues. Trimming removed 6 bases at V and 4 bases at J, with 13 bases between. Germline values: CDR1 MNHEY, CDR2 SMNVEV (reference sequence). The chain's CDR3 is CASRGPSGYNEQFF. Written as DNA, the CDR3 is TGTGCCAGCAGGGGTCCCAGCGGGTACAATGAGCAGTTCTTC.

The CDR3 here is CASSAGGPYYNEQFF. The CDR3 region has the DNA TGTGCCAGCAGCGCGGGGGGCCCATATTACAATGAGCAGTTCTTC. The chain recombines TRBV28 with TRBJ2-1, with 8 bases aligning to TRBD2. The germline CDR1 and CDR2 sequences are MDHEN and SYDVKM. Unmatched junction bases numbered 8, after V lost 6 bases and J lost 4 bases. This CDR3 is built from 15 residues.

V gene TRBV25-1 combines with J gene TRBJ2-7, with D possibly matching TRBD1 (6 bases). V lost 4 bases, J lost 2 bases, and 15 bases lay in between. This CDR3 has 15 amino acids. From germline, CDR1 is MGHDK and CDR2 SYGVNS. Written as DNA, the CDR3 is TGTGCCAGCAGTGCGCAGGGGTTTGCGGCCTACGAGCAGTACTTC. Translated, it gives CASSAQGFAAYEQYF.

The chain joins TRBV19 to TRBJ2-7; TRBD1 matches at 7 bases. Unmatched junction bases numbered 4, after V lost 3 bases and J lost 5 bases. CDR3 size: 13 residues. Germline-derived CDR1 and CDR2 are LNHDA and SQIVND (reference sequence). CDR3 sequence: CASSIDRENEQYF. In DNA, the CDR3 is TGTGCCAGTAGTATCGACAGGGAGAACGAGCAGTACTTC.

The count of this clone is one. The chain has TRBV27 and TRBJ1-2; D gene unclear. Germline lookup yields CDR1 MNHEY and CDR2 SMNVEV (reference sequence). Deletions cut 5 bases from V and 0 bases from J, with 16 bases between. This CDR3 region has 16 residues. For the CDR3, the DNA is TGTGCCAGCAGTCCGATATACAGACCCACTAACTATGGCTACACCTTC. Residues: CASSPIYRPTNYGYTF.

The chain recombines TRBV5-8 with TRBJ1-1; 7 positions agree with TRBD1. The CDR3 runs to 15 residues. Germline V lookup: CDR1 SGHTS, CDR2 YDEGEE. Unmatched junction bases numbered 6, after V lost 2 bases and J lost 2 bases. The CDR3: CASSFLGTENTEAFF. The CDR3 bases are TGTGCCAGCAGCTTCCTCGGGACAGAAAACACTGAAGCTTTCTTT.

This clone occurred once. V and J are TRBV9 and TRBJ1-2, with 11 nucleotides matching TRBD1. Germline V gives CDR1 SGDLS, CDR2 YYNGEE. V gave up 5 bases and J gave up 8 bases; unmatched junction bases: 5. The length of the CDR3 is 13 residues. This chain's CDR3 is CASSGQGAGGYTF. The CDR3 DNA sequence: TGTGCCAGCAGTGGACAGGGGGCTGGCGGCTACACCTTC. Using reference TRBV9 and TRBJ1-2 for the parts outside the CDR3, the full variable domain is DSGVTQTPKHLITATGQRVTLRCSPRSGDLSVYWYQQSLDQGLQFLIQYYNGEERAKGNILERFSAQQFPDLHSELNLSSLELGDSALYFCASSGQGAGGYTFGSGTRLTVV.

DNA for the CDR3: TGCGCCAGCAGCCAAGAGCGGGACAGGGATGTGTACTTC. Residues: CASSQERDRDVYF. This chain links TRBV4-1 with TRBJ2-7; 9 bases agree with TRBD1. V gave up 0 bases and J gave up 12 bases; unmatched junction bases: 6. Germline lookup yields CDR1 MGHRA and CDR2 YSYEKL. This CDR3 has 13 amino acids.

The gene calls are TRBV7-9 and TRBJ2-7; TRBD1 or TRBD2 may be the D gene (6 bases each). V was trimmed by 3 bases and J by 2 bases, leaving 17 bases between them. The V gene's germline CDR1 is SEHNR and CDR2 FQNEAQ (reference sequence). The CDR3 is 16 residues long. CDR3 region: CASSLEGHGKPYEQYF. In DNA form, the CDR3 reads TGTGCCAGCAGCTTGGAGGGACATGGGAAGCCCTACGAGCAGTACTTC.

The chain links TRBV4-3 to TRBJ2-7; 11 bases are shared with TRBD2. Trimming at V came to 4 bases and at J to 5 bases, leaving 7 bases not matched to a gene. Germline lookup yields CDR1 LGHNA and CDR2 YSLEER. The CDR3 length is 15 residues. The chain's CDR3 is CASSRLTSGTDEQYF. The CDR3 DNA follows: TGCGCCAGCAGCCGATTGACTAGCGGGACCGACGAGCAGTACTTC.

The V gene is TRBV5-4, the J gene TRBJ2-7, with 9 positions matching TRBD1. The CDR3 has 14 amino acids. The ends lost 3 bases at V and 2 bases at J; junction bases unmatched: 3. CDR1 SGHNT and CDR2 YYREEE come from the germline V gene (reference sequence). The CDR3 DNA reads TGTGCCAGCAGCTCCCGGGACAGGGCCTACGAGCAGTACTTC. Residues: CASSSRDRAYEQYF.